What follows is one TCR beta chain and its context. Its target is not known. This sample was included in a study of CD8+ T cells in alopecia areata. General study points: Lesional scalp displayed greater clonality than normal scalp, most notably in alopecia totalis/universalis.

Extraction and reverse transcription of RNA yielded cDNA as the sequencing template. Here immunoSEQ multiplex PCR was the method, and the copy in TCRdb shows in-frame clones only, minus some. The table has roughly 130,000 clones, around three fifths seen once; the top ten hold 4.5%. CDR1 and CDR2 (germline): MNHEY, SMNVEV (reference sequence). The V and J ends lost 5 bases and 9 bases respectively, with 15 bases between them. The CDR3 is 13 amino acids. The starting material was CD4+ T cells sorted from blood, obtained at week 0. The rearrangement uses TRBV27 and TRBJ2-3; D may be TRBD1 or TRBD2 (5 bases each). The sequence derives from a human donor with alopecia areata. The CDR3 sequence is CASSTQGRGTQYF. In DNA, the CDR3 is TGTGCCAGCAGTACCCAGGGACGGGGAACGCAGTATTTT.